This TCR beta chain was identified during a study of T cell responses to AZD1222 COVID-19 vaccine. Regarding the study as a whole: Repertoires were obtained solely post-peak T cell response.

This clone appeared once. As yet, its antigen is unknown. The CDR3 covers 15 residues. The V and J ends lost 4 bases and 6 bases, in that order; junction bases with no gene match: 11. Germline V gene lookup returns CDR1 MNHEY and CDR2 SVGEGT. TCRdb's copy holds only in-frame clones and misses some; the assay was immunoSEQ multiplex PCR. The sample holds approximately 150,000 clones, 70% to 90% seen once. V usage is TRBV6-2 or TRBV6-3 and J usage is TRBJ1-1; 7 bases map to TRBD1. The sample was peripheral blood, taken 28 days after the second AZD1222 dose. This receptor was obtained from an adult who received the AZD1222 COVID-19 vaccine. DNA of the CDR3: TGTGCCAGCAGTTGGGGCTCCGGGACAGTCTCTGAAGCTTTCTTT. Protein: CASSWGSGTVSEAFF.